Each of the 25 T cell receptor beta chains below was sequenced from the same sample in a study of blood T cell repertoires in COVID-19. This table comes from immunoSEQ multiplex PCR, and its TCRdb copy is limited to in-frame clones, with some not included. The table has some 300,000 clones, around 88% seen once. The sequenced material came from peripheral blood. The receptors originated from a woman aged 25 to 39 who had recovered from COVID-19.

The chain couples TRBV7-2 to TRBJ1-2, with a possible D match to TRBD1 (6 bases). V was shortened by 4 bases and J by 4 bases, with 19 bases between the two germline ends. Germline V lookup: CDR1 SGHTA, CDR2 FQGNSA. The CDR3 has 16 amino acids. CDR3 loop: CASSSKGGGVGYGYTF. The CDR3 DNA follows: TGTGCCAGCAGCTCAAAGGGCGGGGGCGTAGGCTATGGCTACACCTTC.

The chain couples TRBV18 to TRBJ2-7; D might be TRBD1 (5 bases). The CDR3 has 15 amino acids. Trimming left V 8 bases short and J 3 bases short, with 20 bases between. Germline-derived CDR1 and CDR2 are KGHSH and LQKENI. The CDR3 loop is CASGLGQGSYYEQYF. Here the CDR3 DNA reads TGTGCCAGCGGCCTTGGGCAGGGTAGTTACTACGAGCAGTACTTC.

This clone was detected once. The chain recombines TRBV6-5 with TRBJ1-2, with D possibly being TRBD1 (5 bases). The CDR3 extends over 11 amino acids. Germline CDR1 MNHEY, CDR2 SVGAGI. Trimming pared 6 bases from V and 7 bases from J, leaving 9 bases between. The CDR3 reads CASSRDLGYTF. CDR3 in DNA: TGTGCCAGCAGCAGGGATCTTGGCTACACCTTC.

CDR3 DNA: TGTGCCACCAGCGCCCGGCAACAGGCAACTAATGAAAAACTGTTTTTT. Translated, it gives CATSARQQATNEKLFF. The chain combines TRBV15 with TRBJ1-4, with D maybe TRBD1 (5 bases). Looked up from germline, CDR1 is LNHNV and CDR2 is YYDKDF (reference sequence). The CDR3 has 16 residues. Between the trimmed V and J ends, which lost 5 bases and 0 bases, there was a span of 13 bases.

The chain has TRBV14 and TRBJ2-7; 7 nucleotides line up with TRBD1. With V trimmed by 4 bases and J by 6 bases, 6 bases remained unmatched. The CDR3 spans 13 residues. The V gene's germline CDR1 is SGHDN and CDR2 FVKESK. DNA for the CDR3: TGTGCCAGCAGCCGTACAGGGGCGGGCGAGCAGTACTTC. Its translation is CASSRTGAGEQYF.

A few counts support this clone. The rearrangement links TRBV19 to TRBJ1-5; 8 nucleotides match TRBD1. Germline assignment: CDR1 LNHDA and CDR2 SQIVND (reference sequence). Trimming at V came to 4 bases and at J to 1 base, leaving 9 bases not matched to a gene. CDR3 length: 17 residues. The CDR3 region is CASSKFSGGSSNQPQHF. The CDR3 DNA reads as TGTGCCAGTAGTAAATTCTCAGGGGGCTCCAGCAATCAGCCCCAGCATTTT.

The gene calls are TRBV15 and TRBJ1-2; 8 bases are a match to TRBD1. The CDR3 consists of 12 residues. The trim removed 3 bases at V and 8 bases at J, leaving 2 bases unmatched. CDR1 and CDR2 (germline): LNHNV, YYDKDF (reference sequence). The chain's CDR3 is CATSSGTGGYTF. In DNA, the CDR3 is TGTGCCACCAGCAGCGGGACAGGCGGCTACACCTTC.

V gene TRBV4-3 combines with J gene TRBJ2-7; TRBD2 matches 8 bases. The V gene end was trimmed by 4 bases and the J gene end by 0 bases; junction bases not matched to a gene: 8. The CDR3 runs 16 residues. Germline loops: CDR1 LGHNA, CDR2 YSLEER. In nucleotides, the CDR3 is TGCGCCAGCAGCCTTAGTAGCGGGGCACACTCCTACGAGCAGTACTTC. Protein: CASSLSSGAHSYEQYF.

This chain connects TRBV2 to TRBJ1-3, with TRBD1 matching over 8 bases. Germline-derived CDR1 and CDR2 are SNHLY and FYNNEI. The CDR3 consists of 13 residues. With 6 bases clipped from V and 4 bases from J, the junction kept 2 bases outside the gene matches. The CDR3 DNA follows: TGTGCCAGCAGGAGGACAGGGGGAAACACCATATATTTT. It encodes CASRRTGGNTIYF. Together with reference TRBV2 and TRBJ1-3, the CDR3 gives the full variable domain: EPEVTQTPSHQVTQMGQEVILRCVPISNHLYFYWYRQILGQKVEFLVSFYNNEISEKSEIFDDQFSVERPDGSNFTLKIRSTKLEDSAMYFCASRRTGGNTIYFGEGSWLTVV.

V gene TRBV19 combines with J gene TRBJ2-2; perhaps TRBD1 as D (7 bases). V gave up 5 bases and J gave up 0 bases, with 10 bases separating them. This CDR3 is built from 15 residues. The germline CDR1 and CDR2 sequences are LNHDA and SQIVND (reference sequence). CDR3 DNA: TGTGCCAGTAGTGCGGGACAGCCGAACACCGGGGAGCTGTTTTTT. It encodes CASSAGQPNTGELFF. Full variable domain (rest looked up from reference TRBV19 and TRBJ2-2): DGGITQSPKYLFRKEGQNVTLSCEQNLNHDAMYWYRQDPGQGLRLIYYSQIVNDFQKGDIAEGYSVSREKKESFPLTVTSAQKNPTAFYLCASSAGQPNTGELFFGEGSRLTVL.

For this clone: Other DNA sequences within the sample encode an identical CDR3. V gene TRBV9 combines with J gene TRBJ1-4; D is unresolved. Trimming stripped 0 bases from V and 0 bases from J, with 6 bases between. Germline V gene sequence: CDR1 SGDLS, CDR2 YYNGEE. This CDR3 has 15 residues. Written as DNA, the CDR3 is TGTGCCAGCAGCGTAGGCGGGGCAACTAATGAAAAACTGTTTTTT. It codes for CASSVGGATNEKLFF.

The gene calls are TRBV6-5 and TRBJ1-1; 7 nucleotides line up with TRBD1. The V and J ends lost 6 bases and 0 bases, in that order; junction bases with no gene match: 7. Looked up from germline, CDR1 is MNHEY and CDR2 is SVGAGI. This CDR3 has 15 residues. CDR3 sequence: CASRINRGMNTEAFF. DNA of the CDR3: TGTGCCAGCAGGATAAACAGGGGTATGAACACTGAAGCTTTCTTT.

This chain uses TRBV5-1 with TRBJ2-1, with TRBD2 matching 7 bases. V gave up 1 base and J gave up 6 bases; unmatched junction bases: 13. Germline V gene data show CDR1 as SGHRS and CDR2 as YFSETQ. CDR3 size: 17 residues. CDR3 residues: CASSLRDPGLTSNEQFF. The CDR3 DNA reads as TGCGCCAGCAGCTTGAGGGATCCGGGACTAACGAGCAATGAGCAGTTCTTC.

CDR3 protein: CASSHRTLDEKLFF. Written as DNA, the CDR3 is TGTGCCAGCAGTCATCGGACACTCGACGAAAAACTGTTTTTT. The V call is TRBV6-5, the J call TRBJ1-4, with D perhaps TRBD1 (5 bases). The CDR3 sequence is 14 residues long. The germline gives CDR1 MNHEY, CDR2 SVGAGI. Trimming pared 5 bases from V and 8 bases from J, leaving 15 bases between.

The chain couples TRBV5-8 to TRBJ1-4; 8 bases are a match to TRBD1. The CDR3 has 15 amino acids. V trimming: 0 bases; J trimming: 6 bases; junction bases outside the gene matches: 4. Looked up from germline, CDR1 is SGHTS and CDR2 is YDEGEE. The CDR3 here is CASSLGTGRYEKLFF. The CDR3 nucleotides read TGTGCCAGCAGCTTGGGGACAGGGAGATATGAAAAACTGTTTTTT.

CDR3 in DNA: TGTGCCAGCAGTTTAAGGGGTCTGAACACTGAAGCTTTCTTT. Amino acids: CASSLRGLNTEAFF. This chain uses TRBV28 with TRBJ1-1; D possibly corresponds to TRBD1 (5 bases). Germline assignment: CDR1 MDHEN and CDR2 SYDVKM. The CDR3 is 14 residues long. V shed 2 bases and J shed 0 bases, with 7 bases lying between them. Filled out from reference TRBV28 and TRBJ1-1, the complete variable domain reads DVKVTQSSRYLVKRTGEKVFLECVQDMDHENMFWYRQDPGLGLRLIYFSYDVKMKEKGDIPEGYSVSREKKERFSLILESASTNQTSMYLCASSLRGLNTEAFFGQGTRLTVV.

J is TRBJ1-1 and V is TRBV9; D may be TRBD1 (5 bases). CDR3 length: 15 residues. V was trimmed by 4 bases and J by 0 bases, leaving 13 bases between them. Germline V lookup: CDR1 SGDLS, CDR2 YYNGEE. In DNA, the CDR3 is TGTGCCAGCAGCATAACAGGTGGGCTGAACACTGAAGCTTTCTTT. This codes for CASSITGGLNTEAFF.

The chain carries TRBV27 and TRBJ2-7, with 7 positions matching TRBD1. From germline, CDR1 is MNHEY and CDR2 SMNVEV (reference sequence). With 2 bases clipped from V and 2 bases from J, the junction kept 6 bases outside the gene matches. The CDR3 has 15 residues. CDR3 in DNA: TGTGCCAGCAGTTTAGAGCGACAGGGAACCTACGAGCAGTACTTC. The encoded protein is CASSLERQGTYEQYF.

The CDR3 loop reads CASSLNQGPKTQYF. CDR3 nucleotide sequence: TGTGCCAGCAGCTTGAACCAGGGGCCAAAGACCCAGTACTTC. The genes are TRBV5-4 and TRBJ2-5, with D possibly being TRBD1 (6 bases). The CDR3 has 14 amino acids. The germline V and J ends were trimmed by 1 base and 6 bases, with 13 bases remaining between them. The germline gives CDR1 SGHNT, CDR2 YYREEE (reference sequence).

The rearrangement uses TRBV5-1 and TRBJ2-7, with D tentatively TRBD1 (5 bases). V lost 7 bases and J 5 bases, leaving 25 bases between the germline ends. The CDR3 contains 16 residues. Germline V gives CDR1 SGHRS, CDR2 YFSETQ. CDR3 bases: TGCGCCAGCCACGGCCTCCTGGACACCGATGGGGACGAGCAGTACTTC. As protein: CASHGLLDTDGDEQYF.

This chain links TRBV4-3 with TRBJ1-2; the match to TRBD1 covers 8 bases. V trimming: 3 bases; J trimming: 2 bases; junction bases outside the gene matches: 5. Germline lookup yields CDR1 LGHNA and CDR2 YSLEER. This CDR3 comprises 15 residues. CDR3 nucleotide sequence: TGCGCCAGCAGCCATAGGGACAGGACAAACTATGGCTACACCTTC. This sequence encodes CASSHRDRTNYGYTF.

The V gene is TRBV6-1, the J gene TRBJ1-6, with D possibly TRBD1 on 5 matching bases. The CDR3 is 13 residues long. V shed 3 bases and J shed 11 bases, with 11 bases lying between them. Per germline, CDR1 MNHNS and CDR2 SASEGT. The CDR3 DNA reads as TGTGCCAGCAGTGAGGGTGCGGGGCCACCCCTCCACTTT. Encoded protein: CASSEGAGPPLHF.

This clone was seen only once. This chain connects TRBV10-3 to TRBJ1-1; D may be TRBD1 (5 bases). With 6 bases removed from V and 4 bases from J, the gap between germline ends came to 9 bases. The CDR3 extends over 12 amino acids. Germline-derived CDR1 and CDR2 are ENHRY and SYGVKD. The CDR3 region is CAIRGGATEAFF. The CDR3 DNA is TGTGCCATCAGGGGGGGTGCCACTGAAGCTTTCTTT.

On this clone itself: Other nucleotide sequences in the sample specify the same CDR3. The rearrangement joins TRBV18 to TRBJ1-2; the match to TRBD1 covers 9 bases. CDR1 is KGHSH, CDR2 LQKENI, per germline. The CDR3 runs to 14 residues. The V segment lost 0 bases and the J segment 5 bases; nucleotides outside the gene matches: 1. CDR3 nucleotides: TGTGCCAGCTCACCACCGGGGACAGGGTATGGCTACACCTTC. This gives the protein CASSPPGTGYGYTF.

The chain uses TRBV11-2 and TRBJ1-3, with 8 bases lining up with TRBD1. This CDR3 comprises 15 residues. Germline loops: CDR1 SGHAT, CDR2 FQNNGV. The junction had 3 bases not matched to a gene; V was cut back by 4 bases and J by 1 base. In DNA, the CDR3 is TGTGCCAGCAGCTACAGGGGGGTATCTGGAAACACCATATATTTT. Translating it yields CASSYRGVSGNTIYF.